The text below deals with one T cell receptor (beta chain). Its antigen is currently unknown. This CDR3 is 13 amino acids long. Germline CDR1 MNHNS, CDR2 SASEGT. These data belong to a study of T cells in Graves' hyperthyroidism and ophthalmopathy. TCR beta CDR3 regions were amplified from RNA. Researchers ran a first-round RT-PCR on the TCR CDR3 using the HTBI primer set. TCRdb reprocessed the multiplex PCR reads with MiXCR, giving one entry per CDR3 protein. The table includes about 570,000 distinct CDR3 sequences, approximately 44% detected once. Patients were excluded for uncontrolled infection, other autoimmune disease, pregnancy or lactation. General study findings and limits: Blood also held most thyroid clonotypes expanded beyond 0.001. In the analysis, a 13 V-J model separated ophthalmopathy from stable hyperthyroidism. With a median lead of roughly 6.8 months before onset, the model predicted ophthalmopathy.

The specimen sequenced was peripheral blood or thyroid tissue (not recorded which). This receptor was identified in an adult woman with Graves' disease, either hyperthyroidism or ophthalmopathy (not recorded which). The V call is TRBV6-1, the J call TRBJ1-2, with 7 bases aligning to TRBD1. CDR3 region: CARAPTGNYGYTF. The CDR3 DNA sequence: TGTGCTAGGGCACCGACAGGGAACTATGGCTACACCTTC.